This T cell receptor (beta chain) was sequenced in a study of blood T cell repertoires in COVID-19 (dated by TCRdb to about 2020). About the full investigation: The collaborator samples originated in the United States, Italy and Spain and spanned the acute and convalescent phases of COVID-19. The material from the prospective study consisted of cDNA or gDNA derived from T cells, B-cell-depleted T cells, or PBMCs. The sample metadata nearly always contained a de-identified subject ID, COVID-19 status, age in years and sex. The dataset comprised deeply sampled blood TCRbeta repertoires from subjects exposed to, actively infected with, or recovered from COVID-19. Samples came from the ongoing ImmuneRACE study (first 160 participants) plus 1,254 subjects from 6 global collaborators. Where available, HLA class I and class II types were taken from metadata supplied by the sample provider and were not determined by assay-based typing. The repertoires were released in a freely available public database meant as a resource for research on the immune response to SARS-CoV-2.

Participants in the prospective study were aged roughly 18 to 90 years, lived in about two dozen United States geographic areas, and enrolled through a virtual design. In the prospective study, cohorts were assigned on the basis of participant-reported clinical history obtained from a screening survey and a study questionnaire. Recovered participants in ImmuneRACE Cohort 3 were defined as having two consecutive negative NP/OP PCR tests, clearance from a healthcare professional, or resolution of symptoms. Mobile phlebotomists in the prospective study collected whole blood, serum and a nasopharyngeal or oropharyngeal swab from every participant. Over a roughly 2-month period, participants in the prospective study had the option of providing additional blood draws and questionnaires. Before DNA extraction, blood samples from the prospective study were shipped at room temperature or frozen. TCRbeta CDR3 regions were amplified from genomic DNA using the immunoSEQ Assay, a bias-controlled multiplex PCR. On the study's bioinformatics: Within the assay, amplification of reference gene primers was used to estimate how many nucleated cells each sample contained. To quantify the absolute abundance of each unique TCRbeta CDR3 rearrangement, sequence reads were collapsed and filtered. For each sample, productive Simpson clonality was calculated as the square root of Simpson's diversity index across productive rearrangements. TCRdb carries this immuneACCESS record with in-frame sequences only. Its versions omit some clonotypes, under half of them owing to an unresolved V gene in the studies checked, with the rest unexplained. The D gene and trimming were derived from the DNA, and the V and J assignments and clone size from that table. The sample table records about 300,000 clones; approximately 84% of these occur just once. In total, the top ten clones hold about 10% of the sample.

The CDR3 spans 15 residues, from the cysteine through the phenylalanine. Just the 45-base CDR3 DNA is kept, in frame starting at base 1. Relative to germline, V is 1 base shorter and J is 12 bases shorter, with 19 bases between their ends. CDR1 and CDR2, per the germline V gene (reference sequence), are LGHDT and YNNKEL. Of note for this clone: Its antigen remains undetermined. Base qualities are not recorded, but no much larger clone differs from it by a single base.

Study-wide findings and limitations: Clinical and demographic metadata were provided uncurated, with the amount varying by source and participant.

The sample consisted of PBMCs or T cells enriched from blood (not recorded which). This TCR derives from a woman aged 18-30 years who had recovered from COVID-19. Here the chain combines TRBV3-1 (or the pseudogene TRBV3-2) and TRBJ2-1; the D gene is perhaps TRBD1, on 5 matching bases. The CDR3 protein sequence reads: CASSQGQGTVGRQFF. At the DNA level, the sequence is TGTGCCAGCAGCCAAGGGCAGGGTACTGTGGGTCGGCAGTTCTTC.